The 28 T cell receptor beta chains below were found in one sample sequenced in a study of cytomegalovirus exposure and HLA in healthy donors. Sequencing was performed with immunoSEQ multiplex PCR; in TCRdb, only in-frame clones are kept and a portion is missing. The sample contains a few hundred thousand clones, roughly 90% of which appear only once. The sequencing sample was made of PBMCs. The source of these receptors is a man aged 25-45 years in good health and CMV-seronegative.

V and J are TRBV25-1 and TRBJ2-2, with 9 bases fitting TRBD1. Germline assignment: CDR1 MGHDK and CDR2 SYGVNS. The CDR3 covers 18 residues. V was pared by 2 bases and J by 4 bases, with 11 bases of the junction left unmatched. CDR3 sequence reads: CASSEQFTGGWGTGELFF. The CDR3 DNA reads TGTGCCAGCAGTGAACAATTTACAGGGGGCTGGGGCACCGGGGAGCTGTTTTTT. The full variable domain, rest sourced from reference TRBV25-1 and TRBJ2-2, is EADIYQTPRYLVIGTGKKITLECSQTMGHDKMYWYQQDPGMELHLIHYSYGVNSTEKGDLSSESTVSRIRTEHFPLTLESARPSHTSQYLCASSEQFTGGWGTGELFFGEGSRLTVL.

The chain links TRBV6-4 to TRBJ2-7; 9 nucleotides agree with TRBD1. Unmatched junction bases numbered 7, after V lost 6 bases and J lost 1 base. CDR3 length: 15 amino acids. Looked up from germline, CDR1 is MRHNA and CDR2 is SNTAGT. As DNA, the CDR3 is TGTGCCAGCAGCCGTACCGGGACAGGGTCCTACGAGCAGTACTTC. This gives the protein CASSRTGTGSYEQYF.

This clone appeared once. This rearrangement joins TRBV4-3 to TRBJ1-2; TRBD1 aligns across 7 bases. Trimming took 4 bases from V and 1 from J; bases not matched to a gene: 6. The CDR3 covers 15 residues. Germline V gene data show CDR1 as LGHNA and CDR2 as YSLEER. As DNA, the CDR3 is TGCGCCAGCAGCCCTACAGGGGAAATTAACTATGGCTACACCTTC. Translating it yields CASSPTGEINYGYTF.

The genes are TRBV27 and TRBJ2-7, with TRBD2 matching over 8 bases. Trimming cost V 4 bases and J 2 bases; bases outside gene matches: 4. The germline CDR1 and CDR2 sequences are MNHEY and SMNVEV (reference sequence). The CDR3 covers 14 residues. CDR3 amino acids: CASSSAGATYEQYF. In nucleotides, the CDR3 is TGTGCCAGCAGTTCAGCGGGGGCCACCTACGAGCAGTACTTC.

The chain carries TRBV18 and TRBJ2-7, with a possible D match to TRBD2 (5 bases). The CDR3 contains 14 residues. Germline V lookup: CDR1 KGHSH, CDR2 LQKENI. V lost 3 bases and J lost 2, with 11 bases in between. The CDR3 here is CASSPEGGPYEQYF. The CDR3 DNA sequence: TGTGCCAGCTCACCGGAAGGAGGACCCTACGAGCAGTACTTC.

This chain joins TRBV5-1 and TRBJ1-4; 9 bases line up with TRBD1. Germline assignment: CDR1 SGHRS and CDR2 YFSETQ. The V gene end was trimmed by 7 bases and the J gene end by 5 bases; junction bases not matched to a gene: 6. CDR3 length: 14 amino acids. CDR3 sequence: CASSQGTGNEKLFF. As DNA, the CDR3 is TGCGCCAGCTCACAGGGGACAGGGAATGAAAAACTGTTTTTT. The full variable domain, completed using reference TRBV5-1 and TRBJ1-4, is KAGVTQTPRYLIKTRGQQVTLSCSPISGHRSVSWYQQTPGQGLQFLFEYFSETQRNKGNFPGRFSGRQFSNSRSEMNVSTLELGDSALYLCASSQGTGNEKLFFGSGTQLSVL.

V gene TRBV15 combines with J gene TRBJ2-7, with D unresolved. The CDR3 is made up of 13 amino acids. From germline, CDR1 is LNHNV and CDR2 YYDKDF (reference sequence). Trimming took 8 bases from V and 7 from J, leaving 18 bases between them. This chain's CDR3 is CATQDQTYREQYF. The CDR3 DNA sequence: TGTGCCACCCAAGACCAGACTTATCGGGAGCAGTACTTC.

The chain links TRBV4-1 to TRBJ2-1, with D unclear. V lost 3 bases to trimming and J lost 1 base, with 7 bases between them. This CDR3 spans 14 amino acids. Germline V gene data show CDR1 as MGHRA and CDR2 as YSYEKL. As DNA, the CDR3 is TGCGCCAGCAGCCACAGCGAGTCCTACAATGAGCAGTTCTTC. Protein product: CASSHSESYNEQFF.

The sample holds one count of this clone. This chain links TRBV7-9 with TRBJ1-3; D is uncertain. Germline V CDR1 and CDR2: SEHNR, FQNEAQ (reference sequence). CDR3 length equals 15 residues. V lost 5 bases and J 0 bases, leaving 11 bases between the germline ends. The CDR3 sequence is CASSRQQSSGNTIYF. The CDR3 DNA is TGTGCCAGCAGCCGACAACAGAGCTCTGGAAACACCATATATTTT.

The V and J genes are TRBV5-6 and TRBJ2-1; perhaps TRBD2 as D (6 bases). V dropped 3 bases and J dropped 10 bases, with 29 bases sitting between them. The CDR3 is 18 amino acids. Germline V CDR1 and CDR2: SGHDT, YYEEEE. The CDR3 DNA reads TGTGCCAGCAGCTGGGAAGGCGCACGGGGGTCCACCCGGTGGGAGCAGTTCTTC. This translates into CASSWEGARGSTRWEQFF.

This clone was seen only once. The chain links TRBV7-9 to TRBJ2-7; the match to TRBD1 covers 8 bases. The CDR3 covers 13 residues. With V trimmed by 5 bases and J by 4 bases, 4 bases remained unmatched. Germline CDR1 and CDR2: SEHNR and FQNEAQ (reference sequence). DNA for the CDR3: TGTGCCAGCAGCGTACAGGGGGTTTACGAGCAGTACTTC. This translates into CASSVQGVYEQYF.

The chain recombines TRBV10-3 with TRBJ1-1, with a tentative D call TRBD1 (5 bases). This CDR3 has 13 residues. CDR1 is ENHRY and CDR2 is SYGVKD in the germline V gene. V was clipped by 5 bases and J by 4 bases, with 11 bases between them. This chain's CDR3 is CAISQTVGTEAFF. The CDR3 bases are TGTGCCATCAGTCAGACAGTGGGCACTGAAGCTTTCTTT.

V gene TRBV7-2 combines with J gene TRBJ1-1; D remains ambiguous. Germline CDR1 SGHTA, CDR2 FQGNSA. With 1 base removed from V and 7 bases from J, the gap between germline ends came to 16 bases. The CDR3 has 15 residues. The CDR3 sequence is CASSLVVAAPSEAFF. The CDR3 DNA reads TGTGCCAGCAGCTTAGTAGTGGCAGCCCCTAGTGAAGCTTTCTTT.

The chain uses TRBV7-9 and TRBJ1-2; D unresolved. The germline V and J ends were trimmed by 7 bases and 7 bases, with 16 bases remaining between them. The CDR3 contains 13 residues. Germline CDR1 and CDR2: SEHNR and FQNEAQ (reference sequence). CDR3 nucleotide sequence: TGTGCCAGCACCCTAGTGGTGGTTAGTGGCTACACCTTC. The encoded protein is CASTLVVVSGYTF.

The V call is TRBV4-1, the J call TRBJ2-3; 8 bases are shared with TRBD2. Trimming at V came to 4 bases and at J to 0 bases, leaving 9 bases not matched to a gene. The CDR3 has 17 residues. Germline CDR1 and CDR2: MGHRA and YSYEKL. DNA for the CDR3: TGCGCCAGCAGCCGGAGCTCAGCTAGCGGGAGCACAGATACGCAGTATTTT. As protein: CASSRSSASGSTDTQYF.

This chain joins TRBV2 and TRBJ1-4; 8 bases line up with TRBD1. Germline V gene lookup returns CDR1 SNHLY and CDR2 FYNNEI. V was pared by 1 base and J by 0 bases, with 13 bases of the junction left unmatched. The CDR3 is made up of 20 amino acids. CDR3 bases: TGTGCCAGCAGTGAAGAGCCCCCAGGGGGCCTAAAAACAACTAATGAAAAACTGTTTTTT. Translating it yields CASSEEPPGGLKTTNEKLFF.

The chain recombines TRBV4-3 with TRBJ1-2, with D unclear. The V gene lost 0 bases and the J gene lost 2 bases, with 10 bases spanning the gap. The CDR3 sequence is 15 residues long. The V gene's germline CDR1 is LGHNA and CDR2 YSLEER. The CDR3 DNA is TGCGCCAGCAGCCAAGACAGGATCTTCAACTATGGCTACACCTTC. Translating it yields CASSQDRIFNYGYTF.

The V and J genes are TRBV5-4 and TRBJ1-1; D remains unclear. The CDR3 loop spans 14 amino acids. Looked up from germline, CDR1 is SGHNT and CDR2 is YYREEE (reference sequence). Deletions cut 6 bases from V and 5 bases from J, with 17 bases between. The CDR3 region has the DNA TGTGCCAGCACCTCACGGGGTGCAGGAACTGAAGCTTTCTTT. Its translation: CASTSRGAGTEAFF.

The chain recombines TRBV21-1 with TRBJ2-1; the DNA was not compared with TRBD2, the D call given in the table. TRBV21-1 is annotated as a pseudogene. The CDR3 extends over 13 amino acids. The CDR3 loop is CASSKVLAGGRFF. For the CDR3, the DNA is TGTGCCAGCAGCAAAGTACTAGCGGGGGGGCGCTTCTTC.

V gene TRBV5-6 combines with J gene TRBJ1-1, with a possible D match to TRBD1 (5 bases). The CDR3 has 14 residues. Germline lookup yields CDR1 SGHDT and CDR2 YYEEEE. With 4 bases removed from V and 1 base from J, the gap between germline ends came to 11 bases. The CDR3 coding sequence is TGTGCCAGCAGCGGCGGGACGGAGAACACTGAAGCTTTCTTT. This sequence encodes CASSGGTENTEAFF.

The chain carries TRBV5-6 and TRBJ1-1; D is undetermined. Germline CDR1 is SGHDT and CDR2 is YYEEEE. This CDR3 comprises 13 residues. V lost 5 bases, J lost 2 bases, and 10 bases lay in between. The CDR3 region has the DNA TGTGCCAGCAGACCTCAGGCAAACACTGAAGCTTTCTTT. This translates into CASRPQANTEAFF.

The chain carries TRBV5-8 and TRBJ1-5; TRBD1 is a possible D gene (6 bases). Trimming took off 4 bases at V and 7 bases at J, with 15 bases between the two ends. CDR3 size: 14 residues. CDR1 and CDR2 (germline): SGHTS, YDEGEE. In DNA, the CDR3 is TGTGCCAGCAGCCCTACAGGGTTGAGGCAGCCCCAGCATTTT. It translates to CASSPTGLRQPQHF.

The chain joins TRBV10-2 to TRBJ1-2; the match to TRBD1 covers 8 bases. This CDR3 has 13 residues. Germline-derived CDR1 and CDR2 are WSHSY and SAAADI. The junction had 7 bases not matched to a gene; V was cut back by 10 bases and J by 3 bases. The CDR3 DNA is TGCGCCACCTCACCGACAGGGGACTATGGCTACACCTTC. Translating it yields CATSPTGDYGYTF.

The J gene is TRBJ1-2, the V gene TRBV5-1; 9 positions agree with TRBD1. J gave up 4 bases and V 4 bases, and 5 bases lay outside the gene matches. Germline CDR1 is SGHRS and CDR2 is YFSETQ. The CDR3 is 14 amino acids. The CDR3 nucleotides read TGCGCCAGCAGCGAGGGACAGGGTCGCTATGGCTACACCTTC. Translating gives CASSEGQGRYGYTF. Looking up the rest from reference TRBV5-1 and TRBJ1-2 gives the full variable domain: KAGVTQTPRYLIKTRGQQVTLSCSPISGHRSVSWYQQTPGQGLQFLFEYFSETQRNKGNFPGRFSGRQFSNSRSEMNVSTLELGDSALYLCASSEGQGRYGYTFGSGTRLTVV.

This clone was detected only once. The DNA of the CDR3 is TGTGCCAGCAGCACAGACCGGACAGGGAAAAACATTCAGTACTTC. Amino acids: CASSTDRTGKNIQYF. The rearrangement joins TRBV9 to TRBJ2-4; 8 nucleotides align to TRBD1. The CDR3 loop spans 15 amino acids. The junction had 7 bases not matched to a gene; V was cut back by 4 bases and J by 4 bases. Germline CDR1 is SGDLS and CDR2 is YYNGEE.

Worth noting for this clone: A much bigger clone sits one base away, suggesting this may be a read error. The genes are TRBV28 and TRBJ2-5, with 10 bases aligning to TRBD1. J lost 4 bases, V lost 5 bases, and 1 base had no gene match. Germline-derived CDR1 and CDR2 are MDHEN and SYDVKM. The CDR3 runs 13 residues. CDR3 nucleotides: TGTGCCAGCAGTGACAGGGGGCGAGAGACCCAGTACTTC. Residues: CASSDRGRETQYF.

V is TRBV6-1 and J is TRBJ2-3; no firm D call. CDR1 and CDR2 from the germline V gene are MNHNS and SASEGT. The CDR3 runs 13 residues. Trimming took off 6 bases at V and 6 bases at J, with 13 bases between the two ends. CDR3 loop: CASSRTISDTQYF. Written as DNA, the CDR3 is TGTGCCAGCAGCCGCACTATTAGCGATACGCAGTATTTT.

V is TRBV6-1 and J is TRBJ2-7; a possible D gene is TRBD1 (8 bases). Between the trimmed V and J ends, which lost 8 bases and 6 bases, there was a span of 23 bases. The CDR3 is made up of 15 amino acids. Per the germline V gene, CDR1 is MNHNS and CDR2 is SASEGT. CDR3 residues: CASGYRGGLVREQYF. CDR3 coding DNA: TGTGCCAGCGGCTACAGGGGGGGTTTAGTGCGCGAGCAGTACTTC.